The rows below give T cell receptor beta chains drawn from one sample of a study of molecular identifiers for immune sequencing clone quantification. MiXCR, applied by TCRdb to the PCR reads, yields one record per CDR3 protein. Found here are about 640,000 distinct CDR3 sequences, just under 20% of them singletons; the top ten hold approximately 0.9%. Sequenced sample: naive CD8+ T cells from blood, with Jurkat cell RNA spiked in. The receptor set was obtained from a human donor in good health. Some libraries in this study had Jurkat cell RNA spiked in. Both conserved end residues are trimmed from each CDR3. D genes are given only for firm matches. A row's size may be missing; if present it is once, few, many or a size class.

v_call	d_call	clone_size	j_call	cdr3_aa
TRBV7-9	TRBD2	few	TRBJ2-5	ASSLGLAGVGQETQY
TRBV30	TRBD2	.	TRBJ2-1	AWSVPLPTGTSLVNEQF
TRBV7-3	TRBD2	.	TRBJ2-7	ASSPGGDYGQY
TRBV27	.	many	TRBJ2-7	ASSFGGEPYEQY
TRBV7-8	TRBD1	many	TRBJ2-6	ASSWTTGLSGANVLT
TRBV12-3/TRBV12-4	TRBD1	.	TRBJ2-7	ASSSTQGTGRYEQY
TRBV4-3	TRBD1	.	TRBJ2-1	ASSQVFGTGGYNEQL
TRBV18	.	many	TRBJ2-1	ASSPARGTYNEQF
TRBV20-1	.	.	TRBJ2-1	SAGPKSSYNEQF
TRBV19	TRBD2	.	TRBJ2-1	ASSTRSGAHNEQF
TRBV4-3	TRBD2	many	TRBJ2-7	ASSASFSGTGYEQY
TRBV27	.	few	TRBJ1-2	ASMAGSSYGYT
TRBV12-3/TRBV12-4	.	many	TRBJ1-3	ASTPGGSGNTIY
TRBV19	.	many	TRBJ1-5	ASMAGNQPQH
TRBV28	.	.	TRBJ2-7	ASSLHGGPYEQY
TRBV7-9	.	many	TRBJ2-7	ASGLGFEQY
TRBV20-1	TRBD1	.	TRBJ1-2	SARNRGGYGYT
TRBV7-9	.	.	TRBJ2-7	AGSSQQGVEQY
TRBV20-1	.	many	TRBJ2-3	SARAGTDTQY
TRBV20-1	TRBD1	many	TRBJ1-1	SAPPPGQEAF
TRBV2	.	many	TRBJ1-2	ASSEVQANYGYT
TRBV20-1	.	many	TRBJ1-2	SAAINGLYGYT
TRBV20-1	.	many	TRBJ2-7	SARDLSRARVVEQY
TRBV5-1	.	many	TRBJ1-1	ASSLSRHGDANTEAF
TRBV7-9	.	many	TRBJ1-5	ASSLTVNQPQH
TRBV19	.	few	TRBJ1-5	ASRTGTYLDWNQPQH
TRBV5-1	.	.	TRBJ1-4	ASSHGSSNEKLF
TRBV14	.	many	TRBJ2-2	ASSHLQGYQSNTGELF
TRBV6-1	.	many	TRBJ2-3	ASSVFWAGSTDTQY
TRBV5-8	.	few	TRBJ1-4	ASSLGGLVEKLF
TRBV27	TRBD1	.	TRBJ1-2	ASSLHRTGNANGYT
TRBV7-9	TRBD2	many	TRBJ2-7	ASSADPSGRTSYEQY
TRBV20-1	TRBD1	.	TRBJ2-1	SAISRTGNDNEQF
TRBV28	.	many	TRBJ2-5	ASSSEYQETQY
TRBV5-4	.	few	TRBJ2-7	ASSPSVGNEQY
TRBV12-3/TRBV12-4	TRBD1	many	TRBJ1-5	ASSNQGASNQPQH
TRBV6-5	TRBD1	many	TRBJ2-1	ASNAGGGNEQF
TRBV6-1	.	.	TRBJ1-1	ASSFPEAF
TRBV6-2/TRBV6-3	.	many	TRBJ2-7	ASSPHSYEQY
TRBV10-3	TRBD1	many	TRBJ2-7	ATKRQGPLSYEQY
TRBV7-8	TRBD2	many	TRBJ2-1	ASSVPAGHDDNEQF
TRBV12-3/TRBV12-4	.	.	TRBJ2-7	ASSGTENHEQY
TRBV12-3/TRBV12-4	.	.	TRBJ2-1	ASSFSHEQF
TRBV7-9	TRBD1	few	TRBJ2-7	ASSSAGQGSEQY
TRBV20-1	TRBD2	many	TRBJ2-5	SANILGLEWAETQY
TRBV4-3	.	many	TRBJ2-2	ASSQEGSNTGELF
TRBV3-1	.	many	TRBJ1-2	ASSQGGQRSSGYT
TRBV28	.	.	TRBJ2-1	ASTEDSRSYNEQF
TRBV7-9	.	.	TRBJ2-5	ASSSLNSTETQY
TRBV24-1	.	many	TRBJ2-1	ATSEFGFYNEQF